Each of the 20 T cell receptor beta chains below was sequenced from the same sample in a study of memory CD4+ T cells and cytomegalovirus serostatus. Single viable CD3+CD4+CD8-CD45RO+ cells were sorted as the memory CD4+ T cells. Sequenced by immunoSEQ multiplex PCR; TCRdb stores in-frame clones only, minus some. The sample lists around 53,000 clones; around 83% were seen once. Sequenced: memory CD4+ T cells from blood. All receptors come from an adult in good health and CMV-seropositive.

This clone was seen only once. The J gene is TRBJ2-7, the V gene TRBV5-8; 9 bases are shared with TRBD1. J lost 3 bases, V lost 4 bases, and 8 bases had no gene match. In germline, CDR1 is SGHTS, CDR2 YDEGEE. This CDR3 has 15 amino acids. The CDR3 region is CASSASGTGFYEQYF. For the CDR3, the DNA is TGTGCCAGCAGCGCGTCCGGGACAGGGTTCTACGAGCAGTACTTC.

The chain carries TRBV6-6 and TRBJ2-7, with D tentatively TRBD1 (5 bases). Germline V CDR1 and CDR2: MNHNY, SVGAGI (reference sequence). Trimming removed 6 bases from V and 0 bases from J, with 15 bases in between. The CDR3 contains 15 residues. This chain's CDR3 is CASSPPGQGSYEQYF. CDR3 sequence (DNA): TGTGCCAGCAGCCCCCCCGGGCAGGGCTCCTACGAGCAGTACTTC.

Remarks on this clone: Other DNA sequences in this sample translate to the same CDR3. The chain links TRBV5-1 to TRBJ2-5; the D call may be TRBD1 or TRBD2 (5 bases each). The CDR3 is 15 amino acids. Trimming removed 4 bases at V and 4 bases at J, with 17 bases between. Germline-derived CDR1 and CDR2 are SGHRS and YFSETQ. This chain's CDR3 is CASSPRQGEGETQYF. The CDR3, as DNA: TGCGCCAGCAGCCCCCGGCAGGGAGAGGGAGAGACCCAGTACTTC.

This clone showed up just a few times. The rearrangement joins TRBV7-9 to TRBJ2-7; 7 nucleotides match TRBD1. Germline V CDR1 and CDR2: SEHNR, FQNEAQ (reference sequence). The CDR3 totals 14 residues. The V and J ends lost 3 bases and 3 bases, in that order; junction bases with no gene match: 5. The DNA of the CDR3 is TGTGCCAGCAGCTTCGGGACAGTATTCTACGAGCAGTACTTC. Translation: CASSFGTVFYEQYF.

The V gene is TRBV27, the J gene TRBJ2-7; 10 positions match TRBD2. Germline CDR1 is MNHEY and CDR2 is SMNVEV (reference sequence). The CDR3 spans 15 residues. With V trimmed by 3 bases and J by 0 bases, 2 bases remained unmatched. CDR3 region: CASSLRLAGSYEQYF. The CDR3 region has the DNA TGTGCCAGCAGTTTGAGACTAGCGGGCTCCTACGAGCAGTACTTC.

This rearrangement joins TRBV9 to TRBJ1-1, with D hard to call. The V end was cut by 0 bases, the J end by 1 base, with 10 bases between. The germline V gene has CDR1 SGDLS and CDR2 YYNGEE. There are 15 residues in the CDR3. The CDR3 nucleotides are TGTGCCAGCAGCGTAGGCAGCCTCTCGAACACTGAAGCTTTCTTT. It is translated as CASSVGSLSNTEAFF.

The CDR3 sequence: CASSRKPGSTEAFF. CDR3 in DNA: TGTGCCAGCAGCCGAAAACCAGGGTCCACTGAAGCTTTCTTT. This chain uses TRBV6-5 with TRBJ1-1; TRBD1 might be the D (5 bases). Trimming removed 6 bases at V and 4 bases at J, with 15 bases between. Germline assignment: CDR1 MNHEY and CDR2 SVGAGI. The CDR3 sequence is 14 residues long.

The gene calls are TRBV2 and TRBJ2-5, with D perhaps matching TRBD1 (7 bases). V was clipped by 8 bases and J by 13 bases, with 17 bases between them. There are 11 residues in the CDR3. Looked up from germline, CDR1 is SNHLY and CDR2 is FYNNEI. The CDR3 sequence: CASARRGQLYF. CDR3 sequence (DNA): TGTGCCAGCGCTCGGAGGGGACAGTTGTACTTC.

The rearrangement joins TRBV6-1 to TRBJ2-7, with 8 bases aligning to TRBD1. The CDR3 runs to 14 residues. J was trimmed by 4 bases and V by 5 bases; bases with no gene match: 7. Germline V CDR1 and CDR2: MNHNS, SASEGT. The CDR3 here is CASSRDRSGYEQYF. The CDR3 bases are TGTGCCAGCAGTAGGGACAGGTCGGGTTACGAGCAGTACTTC.

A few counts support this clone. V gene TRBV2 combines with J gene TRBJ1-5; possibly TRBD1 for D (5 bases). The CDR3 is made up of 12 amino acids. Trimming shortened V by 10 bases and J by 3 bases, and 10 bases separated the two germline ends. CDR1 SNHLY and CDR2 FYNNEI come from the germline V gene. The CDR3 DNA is TGTGCCACTAGACAGACCAATCAGCCCCAGCATTTT. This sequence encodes CATRQTNQPQHF.

The CDR3 spells CASSRGPGYYEQYF. CDR3 coding DNA: TGTGCCAGTAGTCGGGGGCCCGGTTACTACGAGCAGTACTTC. V usage is TRBV19 and J usage is TRBJ2-7, with D tentatively TRBD1 or TRBD2 (6 bases each). Germline CDR1 LNHDA, CDR2 SQIVND (reference sequence). V lost 5 bases, J lost 3 bases, and 14 bases lay in between. The length of the CDR3 is 14 residues. The full variable domain, with the rest looked up from reference TRBV19 and TRBJ2-7, is DGGITQSPKYLFRKEGQNVTLSCEQNLNHDAMYWYRQDPGQGLRLIYYSQIVNDFQKGDIAEGYSVSREKKESFPLTVTSAQKNPTAFYLCASSRGPGYYEQYFGPGTRLTVT.

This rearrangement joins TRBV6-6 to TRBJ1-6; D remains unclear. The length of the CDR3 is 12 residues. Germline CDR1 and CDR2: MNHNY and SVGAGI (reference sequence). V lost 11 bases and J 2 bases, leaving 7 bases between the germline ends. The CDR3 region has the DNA TGTGCCGCGAGGGCCTATAATTCACCCCTCCACTTT. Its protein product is CAARAYNSPLHF.

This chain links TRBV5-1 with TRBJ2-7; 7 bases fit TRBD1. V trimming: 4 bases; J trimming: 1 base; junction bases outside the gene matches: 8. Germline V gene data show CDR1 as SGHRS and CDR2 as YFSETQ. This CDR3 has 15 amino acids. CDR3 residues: CASSQLPTGSYEQYF. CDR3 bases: TGCGCCAGCAGCCAGTTACCGACAGGGTCCTACGAGCAGTACTTC.

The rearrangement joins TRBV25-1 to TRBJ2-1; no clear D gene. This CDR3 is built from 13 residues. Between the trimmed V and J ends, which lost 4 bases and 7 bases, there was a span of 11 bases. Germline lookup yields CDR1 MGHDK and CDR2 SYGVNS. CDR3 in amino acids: CASSGLVGNEQFF. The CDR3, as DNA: TGTGCCAGCAGTGGGCTCGTGGGGAATGAGCAGTTCTTC.

CDR3 residues: CASSMILNYGYTF. The DNA for the CDR3 is TGTGCCAGTAGTATGATACTGAACTATGGCTACACCTTC. The V and J genes are TRBV19 and TRBJ1-2; D is ambiguous. The CDR3 sequence is 13 residues long. Germline CDR1 LNHDA, CDR2 SQIVND (reference sequence). V was pared by 3 bases and J by 2 bases, with 7 bases between.

The CDR3 protein is CSVHGRETQYF. CDR3 DNA sequence: TGCAGTGTCCATGGCCGAGAGACCCAGTACTTC. The chain carries TRBV20-1 and TRBJ2-5; no definite D call. The CDR3 loop spans 11 amino acids. V was pared by 7 bases and J by 4 bases, with 10 bases between. Germline V gene sequence: CDR1 DFQATT, CDR2 SNEGSKA (reference sequence).

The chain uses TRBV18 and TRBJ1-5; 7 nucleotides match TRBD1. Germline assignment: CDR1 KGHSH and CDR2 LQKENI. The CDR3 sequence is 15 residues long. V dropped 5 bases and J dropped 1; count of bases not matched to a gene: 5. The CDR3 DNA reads TGTGCCAGCTCATCGCAGGGGGGAAGCAATCAGCCCCAGCATTTT. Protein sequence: CASSSQGGSNQPQHF.

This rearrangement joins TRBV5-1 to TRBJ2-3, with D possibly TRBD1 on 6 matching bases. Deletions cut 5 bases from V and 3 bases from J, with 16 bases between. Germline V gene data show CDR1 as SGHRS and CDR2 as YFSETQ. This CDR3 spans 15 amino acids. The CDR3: CASSSRQGLTDTQYF. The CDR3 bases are TGCGCCAGCAGTTCCCGGCAGGGGTTAACAGATACGCAGTATTTT.

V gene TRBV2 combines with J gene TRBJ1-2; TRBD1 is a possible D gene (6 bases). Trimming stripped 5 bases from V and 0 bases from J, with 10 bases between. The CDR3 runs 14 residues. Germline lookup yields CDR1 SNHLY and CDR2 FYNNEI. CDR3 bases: TGTGCCAGCAGTAGGGGGGCAGCTAACTATGGCTACACCTTC. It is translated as CASSRGAANYGYTF.

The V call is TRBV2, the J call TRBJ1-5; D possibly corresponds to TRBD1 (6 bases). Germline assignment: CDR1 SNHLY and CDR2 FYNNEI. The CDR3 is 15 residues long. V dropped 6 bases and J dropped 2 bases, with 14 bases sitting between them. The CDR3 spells CASSSQGSGNQPQHF. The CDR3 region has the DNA TGTGCCAGCAGCTCACAGGGTAGCGGCAATCAGCCCCAGCATTTT.